The 21 T cell receptor beta chains in this list originate from one sample, sequenced in a study of Graves' ophthalmopathy and Graves' hyperthyroidism. RNA transcripts served as template for amplifying TCR beta CDR3 sequences. First-round RT-PCR used HTBI primers; second-round multiplex PCR followed. A single record per CDR3 protein comes from TCRdb applying MiXCR to the multiplex PCR reads. The table lists around 600,000 distinct CDR3 sequences, about 38% of them singletons. Sample: peripheral blood. Receptor source: an adult man with Graves' ophthalmopathy.

In this sample, this clonotype turned up many times. The chain combines TRBV20-1 with TRBJ2-7, with 7 bases aligning to TRBD2. CDR1 and CDR2 (germline): DFQATT, SNEGSKA (reference sequence). Trimming removed 0 bases from V and 1 base from J; junction bases left unmatched: 9. The CDR3 is made up of 16 amino acids. Written as DNA, the CDR3 is TGCAGTGCTAGAGATCGGCTGGCGGGGGAGTCCTACGAGCAGTACTTC. Translating gives CSARDRLAGESYEQYF.

On this clonotype: This could be a read error, since a much larger clone is one nucleotide away. This rearrangement joins TRBV10-3 to TRBJ2-7, with 7 bases matching TRBD1. Trimming removed 5 bases from V and 2 bases from J; junction bases left unmatched: 6. Germline values: CDR1 ENHRY, CDR2 SYGVKD. CDR3 length: 14 amino acids. The CDR3 sequence: CAISFGQAAYEQYF. CDR3 coding DNA: TGTGCCATCAGTTTTGGACAGGCAGCCTACGAGCAGTACTTC.

The chain combines TRBV20-1 with TRBJ2-5; D gene uncertain. The CDR3 sequence is 14 residues long. The V end was cut by 0 bases, the J end by 5 bases, with 13 bases between. CDR1 and CDR2 (germline): DFQATT, SNEGSKA (reference sequence). CDR3 in amino acids: CSARDKGNGETQYF. The CDR3 nucleotides read TGCAGTGCTAGAGATAAGGGTAACGGGGAGACCCAGTACTTC.

This clonotype was seen repeatedly, ten times or more. V usage is TRBV20-1 and J usage is TRBJ2-5, with 9 bases aligning to TRBD2. V was pared by 1 base and J by 4 bases, with 13 bases of the junction left unmatched. The CDR3 is 17 amino acids. The germline V gene encodes CDR1 DFQATT and CDR2 SNEGSKA (reference sequence). CDR3 DNA: TGCAGTGCTAGAGCAGCGGCGGGGGGGGCCAGCGGAGAGACCCAGTACTTC. It translates to CSARAAAGGASGETQYF.

This clonotype was recorded a few times. The J gene is TRBJ2-2, the V gene TRBV9, with 12 bases matching TRBD2. V trimming: 1 base; J trimming: 7 bases; junction bases outside the gene matches: 2. Germline V gene sequence: CDR1 SGDLS, CDR2 YYNGEE. This CDR3 comprises 15 residues. The CDR3 DNA is TGTGCCAGCAGCGTAACACTAGCGGGGGGCGGGGAGCTGTTTTTT. Encoded protein: CASSVTLAGGGELFF.

This clonotype was observed a handful of times. V is TRBV19 and J is TRBJ2-7; 8 bases are shared with TRBD2. The CDR3 length is 18 residues. Germline-derived CDR1 and CDR2 are LNHDA and SQIVND (reference sequence). The J segment lost 7 bases and the V segment lost 1 base, leaving 18 bases of the junction unmatched. DNA for the CDR3: TGTGCCAGTAGTATAGTCTCCAGCGGGGGATCACCTTTTGGAGAGCAGTACTTC. Translating gives CASSIVSSGGSPFGEQYF.

This clonotype came up a few times. The chain is built from TRBV5-1 and TRBJ2-7; 10 nucleotides agree with TRBD1. The CDR3 has 14 residues. The V gene end was trimmed by 4 bases and the J gene end by 5 bases; junction bases not matched to a gene: 6. Per the germline V gene, CDR1 is SGHRS and CDR2 is YFSETQ. CDR3 sequence (DNA): TGCGCCAGCAGCAGGGGGACAGGGGTTAACGAGCAGTACTTC. Translation gives CASSRGTGVNEQYF.

The chain couples TRBV20-1 to TRBJ2-7, with D perhaps being TRBD1 or TRBD2 (7 bases each). The germline V gene encodes CDR1 DFQATT and CDR2 SNEGSKA (reference sequence). The germline V and J ends were trimmed by 4 bases and 7 bases, with 20 bases remaining between them. This CDR3 spans 14 amino acids. The CDR3: CSATRGGGYQEQYF. CDR3 nucleotides: TGCAGTGCTACTAGGGGAGGGGGCTATCAGGAGCAGTACTTC.

This clonotype came up many times. V and J are TRBV9 and TRBJ2-7, with 10 nucleotides matching TRBD2. With V trimmed by 4 bases and J by 4 bases, 11 bases remained unmatched. Germline V lookup: CDR1 SGDLS, CDR2 YYNGEE. This CDR3 comprises 16 residues. The CDR3 sequence is CASSLSGGSGRYEQYF. CDR3 bases: TGTGCCAGCAGCCTCTCTGGGGGTAGCGGGAGGTACGAGCAGTACTTC.

V gene TRBV2 combines with J gene TRBJ2-7, with TRBD1 identical over 10 bases. This CDR3 comprises 17 residues. Unmatched junction bases numbered 13, after V lost 6 bases and J lost 2 bases. Germline loops: CDR1 SNHLY, CDR2 FYNNEI. The CDR3 DNA sequence: TGTGCCAGCAGCCCACTCTCGGGACAGGGGATACCCTACGAGCAGTACTTC. Translation: CASSPLSGQGIPYEQYF.

Ten or more counts support this clonotype. This rearrangement joins TRBV7-9 to TRBJ2-7; the D is unclear. The CDR3 runs to 15 residues. CDR1 and CDR2 from the germline V gene are SEHNR and FQNEAQ (reference sequence). Trimming took 4 bases from V and 1 from J, leaving 14 bases between them. CDR3 in DNA: TGTGCCAGCAGCTCTGACATGATACTATCCTACGAGCAGTACTTC. Its translation: CASSSDMILSYEQYF.

The chain recombines TRBV12-3 or TRBV12-4 with TRBJ1-2, with 7 bases identical to TRBD1. V dropped 5 bases and J dropped 2; count of bases not matched to a gene: 11. This CDR3 is built from 16 residues. The CDR3 is CASSPTGASGNYGYTF. The CDR3 DNA is TGTGCCAGCAGTCCCACAGGGGCCTCTGGAAACTATGGCTACACCTTC.

This clonotype appeared many times. The V gene is TRBV10-3, the J gene TRBJ2-7; 9 bases fit TRBD1. The V segment lost 3 bases and the J segment 3 bases; nucleotides outside the gene matches: 12. There are 17 residues in the CDR3. CDR1 and CDR2 (germline): ENHRY, SYGVKD. The CDR3 DNA sequence: TGTGCCATCAGTGATCAAGCCGGGACAGGGTCTCTCTACGAGCAGTACTTC. Its protein product is CAISDQAGTGSLYEQYF.

In this sample, this clonotype turned up once. The J gene is TRBJ2-5, the V gene TRBV10-3; the D gene is possibly TRBD2 (6 bases). The ends were cut back, 0 bases at V and 7 bases at J, with 21 bases in the middle. The CDR3 is 17 residues long. Germline V gives CDR1 ENHRY, CDR2 SYGVKD. In DNA form, the CDR3 reads TGTGCCATCAGTGAGTCCTTCAGCCGGGGGATTGTGCGGACCCAGTACTTC. This codes for CAISESFSRGIVRTQYF.

This clonotype was seen ten or more times. J is TRBJ1-4 and V is TRBV14; 7 positions match TRBD1. CDR3 length equals 16 residues. Germline V gene lookup returns CDR1 SGHDN and CDR2 FVKESK. V was clipped by 0 bases and J by 7 bases; unmatched bases: 8. CDR3 protein: CASSQDLVGGGEKLFF. In DNA form, the CDR3 reads TGTGCCAGCAGCCAAGATCTGGTAGGGGGCGGTGAAAAACTGTTTTTT.

The CDR3 loop is CASAYSGSNSGELFF. The CDR3 nucleotides read TGTGCCAGCGCCTATAGCGGGAGTAACTCCGGGGAGCTGTTTTTT. The chain has TRBV7-3 and TRBJ2-2, with 9 bases that match TRBD2. V lost 8 bases to trimming and J lost 6 bases; unmatched junction nucleotides: 10. Germline V CDR1 and CDR2: SGHTA, FQGTGA. The CDR3 spans 15 residues.

This clonotype has only one observation. A much larger clone differs from this one at a single base, so this may be a read error. The chain joins TRBV10-3 to TRBJ2-6; perhaps TRBD1 as D (6 bases). The V end lost 5 bases, the J end lost 2 bases, and 16 bases lay between the germline ends. This CDR3 is built from 17 residues. The germline V gene has CDR1 ENHRY and CDR2 SYGVKD. CDR3 sequence: CAISYHGTPAGANVLTF. Here the CDR3 DNA reads TGTGCCATCAGTTACCACGGGACACCCGCTGGGGCCAACGTCCTGACTTTC.

J is TRBJ1-1 and V is TRBV12-3 or TRBV12-4; TRBD1 agrees at 9 bases. V shed 5 bases, J shed 4 bases, and the junction held 8 bases outside the gene matches. The CDR3 has 15 residues. CDR3 bases: TGTGCCAGCAGTATACAGGGGGCGGCAGGCACTGAAGCTTTCTTT. This codes for CASSIQGAAGTEAFF.

This clonotype came up many times. The J gene is TRBJ1-5, the V gene TRBV7-9; D may be TRBD1 (5 bases). CDR3 size: 15 residues. Deletions cut 3 bases from V and 1 base from J, with 10 bases between. Per the germline V gene, CDR1 is SEHNR and CDR2 is FQNEAQ (reference sequence). The CDR3 DNA sequence: TGTGCCAGCAGCTTCAACGGACACAGCAATCAGCCCCAGCATTTT. Translated: CASSFNGHSNQPQHF.

About this clonotype: The junction differs from germline at one of its ends, possibly a read error. The V call is TRBV7-2, the J call TRBJ2-2; D remains ambiguous. There are 12 residues in the CDR3. The germline V gene has CDR1 SGHTA and CDR2 FQGNSA. CDR3 amino acids: CVSSLVRGELFF. DNA for the CDR3: TGTGTCAGCAGCTTAGTGAGGGGGGAGCTGTTTTTT.

For this clonotype: One base away lies a much larger clone, so this may be a sequencing read error. This chain connects TRBV5-4 to TRBJ2-5; 11 nucleotides match TRBD2. There are 15 residues in the CDR3. Looked up from germline, CDR1 is SGHNT and CDR2 is YYREEE (reference sequence). The CDR3 bases are TGTGTCAGCAGCCTTAGCGGGAGGGGGAGAGAGACCCAGTACTTC. Its protein is CVSSLSGRGRETQYF.